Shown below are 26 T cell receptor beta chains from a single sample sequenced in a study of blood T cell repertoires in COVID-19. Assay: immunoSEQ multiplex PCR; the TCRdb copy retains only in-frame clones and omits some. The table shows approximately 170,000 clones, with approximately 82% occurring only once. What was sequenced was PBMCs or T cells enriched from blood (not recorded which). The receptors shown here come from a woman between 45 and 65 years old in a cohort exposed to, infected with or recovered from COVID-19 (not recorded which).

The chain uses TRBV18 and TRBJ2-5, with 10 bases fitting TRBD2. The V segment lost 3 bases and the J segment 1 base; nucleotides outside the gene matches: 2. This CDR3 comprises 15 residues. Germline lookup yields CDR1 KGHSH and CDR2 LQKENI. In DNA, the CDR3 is TGTGCCAGCTCACCCTTAGCGGGGGGCCAAGAGACCCAGTACTTC. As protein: CASSPLAGGQETQYF. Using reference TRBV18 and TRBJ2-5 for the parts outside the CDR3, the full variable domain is NAGVMQNPRHLVRRRGQEARLRCSPMKGHSHVYWYRQLPEEGLKFMVYLQKENIIDESGMPKERFSAEFPKEGPSILRIQQVVRGDSAAYFCASSPLAGGQETQYFGPGTRLLVL.

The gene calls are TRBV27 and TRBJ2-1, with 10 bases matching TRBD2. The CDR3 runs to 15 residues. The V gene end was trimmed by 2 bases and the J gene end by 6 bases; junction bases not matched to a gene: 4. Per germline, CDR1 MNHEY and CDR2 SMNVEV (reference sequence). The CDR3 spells CASSLIAGGSNEQFF. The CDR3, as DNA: TGTGCCAGCAGTTTAATAGCGGGAGGTTCCAATGAGCAGTTCTTC.

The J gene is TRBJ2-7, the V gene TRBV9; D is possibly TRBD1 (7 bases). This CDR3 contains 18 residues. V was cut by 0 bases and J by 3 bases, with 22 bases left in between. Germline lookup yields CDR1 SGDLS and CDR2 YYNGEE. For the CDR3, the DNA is TGTGCCAGCAGCGTAGGAAGCGGAGGGGGCTCAATAAACTACGAGCAGTACTTC. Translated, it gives CASSVGSGGGSINYEQYF.

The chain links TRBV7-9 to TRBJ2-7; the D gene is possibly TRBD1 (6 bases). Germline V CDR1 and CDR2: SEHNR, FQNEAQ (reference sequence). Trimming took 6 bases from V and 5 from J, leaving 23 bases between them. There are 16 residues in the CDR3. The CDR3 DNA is TGTGCCAGCAGTTACCCAGGGGTAGTTGTCGGCCACGAGCAGTACTTC. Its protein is CASSYPGVVVGHEQYF.

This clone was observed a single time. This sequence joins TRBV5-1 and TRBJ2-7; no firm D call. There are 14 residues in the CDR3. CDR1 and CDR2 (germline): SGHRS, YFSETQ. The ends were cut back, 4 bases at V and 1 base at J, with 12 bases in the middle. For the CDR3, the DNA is TGCGCCAGCAGCGGCGGCGGCGGATCCTACGAGCAGTACTTC. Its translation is CASSGGGGSYEQYF. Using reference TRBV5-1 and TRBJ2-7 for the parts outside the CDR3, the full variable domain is KAGVTQTPRYLIKTRGQQVTLSCSPISGHRSVSWYQQTPGQGLQFLFEYFSETQRNKGNFPGRFSGRQFSNSRSEMNVSTLELGDSALYLCASSGGGGSYEQYFGPGTRLTVT.

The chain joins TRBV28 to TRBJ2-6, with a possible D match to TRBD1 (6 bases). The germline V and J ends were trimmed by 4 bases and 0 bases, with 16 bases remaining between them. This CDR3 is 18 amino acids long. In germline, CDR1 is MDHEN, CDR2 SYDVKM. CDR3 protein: CASSSPGAGSSGANVLTF. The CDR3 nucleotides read TGTGCCAGCAGTTCCCCAGGGGCAGGGAGCTCTGGGGCCAACGTCCTGACTTTC.

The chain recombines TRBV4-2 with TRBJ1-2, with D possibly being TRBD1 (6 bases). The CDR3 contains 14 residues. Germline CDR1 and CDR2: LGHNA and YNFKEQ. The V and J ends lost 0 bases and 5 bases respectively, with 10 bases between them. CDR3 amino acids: CASSQEGQPYGYTF. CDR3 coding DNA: TGTGCCAGCAGCCAAGAAGGACAGCCATATGGCTACACCTTC.

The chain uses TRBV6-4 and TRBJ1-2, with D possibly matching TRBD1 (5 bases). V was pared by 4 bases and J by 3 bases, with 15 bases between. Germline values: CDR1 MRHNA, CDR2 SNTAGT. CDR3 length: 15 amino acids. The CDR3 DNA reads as TGTGCCAGCAGTGCAACAGGTGGTTTGGACTATGGCTACACCTTC. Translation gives CASSATGGLDYGYTF.

CDR3 DNA sequence: TGCGCCAGCAGCCAAGAACCGCCTAGGGAGCCCGGAAACACCATATATTTT. It specifies CASSQEPPREPGNTIYF. The V call is TRBV4-3, the J call TRBJ1-3; D gene unclear. The germline V gene encodes CDR1 LGHNA and CDR2 YSLEER. The V end lost 0 bases, the J end lost 4 bases, and 16 bases lay between the germline ends. The CDR3 has 17 residues.

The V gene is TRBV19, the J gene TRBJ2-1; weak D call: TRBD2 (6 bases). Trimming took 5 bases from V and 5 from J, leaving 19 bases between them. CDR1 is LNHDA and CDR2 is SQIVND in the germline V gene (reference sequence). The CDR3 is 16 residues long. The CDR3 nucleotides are TGTGCCAGTAGTGAACGCGGGGCTTCCCCCCACAATGAGCAGTTCTTC. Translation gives CASSERGASPHNEQFF.

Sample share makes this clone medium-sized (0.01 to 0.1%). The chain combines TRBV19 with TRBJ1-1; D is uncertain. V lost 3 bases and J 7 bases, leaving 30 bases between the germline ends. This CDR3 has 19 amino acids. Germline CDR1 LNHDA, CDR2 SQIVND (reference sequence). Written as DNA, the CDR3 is TGTGCCAGTAGTATTCCCTTGCGAGGCCCCCTCACCTCGAGGGTTGAAGCTTTCTTT. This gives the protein CASSIPLRGPLTSRVEAFF.

The CDR3 sequence: CASSRSSGRDGTQYF. The CDR3 nucleotides are TGTGCCAGCAGCCGATCTAGCGGGAGGGATGGTACGCAGTATTTT. The gene calls are TRBV7-9 and TRBJ2-3; the match to TRBD2 covers 12 bases. V lost 5 bases to trimming and J lost 8 bases; unmatched junction nucleotides: 8. Germline values: CDR1 SEHNR, CDR2 FQNEAQ (reference sequence). This CDR3 region has 15 residues.

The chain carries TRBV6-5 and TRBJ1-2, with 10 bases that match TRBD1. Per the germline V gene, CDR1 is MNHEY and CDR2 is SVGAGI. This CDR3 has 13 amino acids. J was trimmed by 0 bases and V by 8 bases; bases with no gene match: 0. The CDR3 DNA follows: TGTGCCAGCGGACAGGGGGCTAACTATGGCTACACCTTC. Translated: CASGQGANYGYTF.

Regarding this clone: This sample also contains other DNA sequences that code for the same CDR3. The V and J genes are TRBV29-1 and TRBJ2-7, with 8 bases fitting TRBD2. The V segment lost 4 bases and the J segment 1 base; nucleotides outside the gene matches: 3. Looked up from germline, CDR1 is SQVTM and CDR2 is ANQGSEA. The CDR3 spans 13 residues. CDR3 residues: CSVGTSGSYEQYF. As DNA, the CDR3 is TGCAGCGTTGGAACTAGCGGTTCCTACGAGCAGTACTTC.

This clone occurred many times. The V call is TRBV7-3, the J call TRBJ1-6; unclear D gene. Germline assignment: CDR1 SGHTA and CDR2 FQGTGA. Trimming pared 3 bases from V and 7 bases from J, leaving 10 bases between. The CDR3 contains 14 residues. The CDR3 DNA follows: TGTGCCAGCAGCTTCGGGAATTACAATTCACCCCTCCACTTT. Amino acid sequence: CASSFGNYNSPLHF.

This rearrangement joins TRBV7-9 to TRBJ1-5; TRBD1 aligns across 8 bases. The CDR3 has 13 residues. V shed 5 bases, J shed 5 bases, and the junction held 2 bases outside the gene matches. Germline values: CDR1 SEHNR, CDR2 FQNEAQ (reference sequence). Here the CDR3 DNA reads TGTGCCAGCAGCCCGACAGGGGATCAGCCCCAGCATTTT. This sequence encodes CASSPTGDQPQHF.

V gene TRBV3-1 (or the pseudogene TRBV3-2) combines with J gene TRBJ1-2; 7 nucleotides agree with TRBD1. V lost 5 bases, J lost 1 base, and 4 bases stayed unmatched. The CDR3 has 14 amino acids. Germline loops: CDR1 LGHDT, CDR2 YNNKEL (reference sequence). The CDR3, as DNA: TGTGCCAGCAGCAAGAGGGACAGTAACTATGGCTACACCTTC. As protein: CASSKRDSNYGYTF.

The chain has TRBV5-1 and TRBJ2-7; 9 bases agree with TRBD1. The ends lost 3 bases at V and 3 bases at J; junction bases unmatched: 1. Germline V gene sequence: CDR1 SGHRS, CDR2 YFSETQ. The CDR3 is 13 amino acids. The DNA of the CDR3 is TGCGCCAGCAGCTCGACAGGGGGCTACGAGCAGTACTTC. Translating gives CASSSTGGYEQYF.

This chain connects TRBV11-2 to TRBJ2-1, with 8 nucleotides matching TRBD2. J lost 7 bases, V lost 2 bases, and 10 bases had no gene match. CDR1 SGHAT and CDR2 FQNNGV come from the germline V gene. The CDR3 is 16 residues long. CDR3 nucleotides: TGTGCCAGCAGCTTACCCGGGGGGGAGCGTGGAAATGAGCAGTTCTTC. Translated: CASSLPGGERGNEQFF. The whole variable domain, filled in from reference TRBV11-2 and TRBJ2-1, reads EAGVAQSPRYKIIEKRQSVAFWCNPISGHATLYWYQQILGQGPKLLIQFQNNGVVDDSQLPKDRFSAERLKGVDSTLKIQPAKLEDSAVYLCASSLPGGERGNEQFFGPGTRLTVL.

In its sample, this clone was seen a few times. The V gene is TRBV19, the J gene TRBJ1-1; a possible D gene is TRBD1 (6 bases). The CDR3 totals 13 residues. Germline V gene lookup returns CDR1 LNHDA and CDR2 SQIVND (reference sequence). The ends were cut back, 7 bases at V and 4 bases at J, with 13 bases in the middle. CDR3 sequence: CASMHRGGTEAFF. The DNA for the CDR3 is TGTGCCAGTATGCATCGAGGGGGCACTGAAGCTTTCTTT.

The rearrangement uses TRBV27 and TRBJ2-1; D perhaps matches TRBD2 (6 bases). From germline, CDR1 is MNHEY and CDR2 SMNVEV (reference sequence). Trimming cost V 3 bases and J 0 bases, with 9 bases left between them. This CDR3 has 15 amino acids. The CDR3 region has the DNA TGTGCCAGCAGTTTGGAGGGTTCCTCCTACAATGAGCAGTTCTTC. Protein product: CASSLEGSSYNEQFF.

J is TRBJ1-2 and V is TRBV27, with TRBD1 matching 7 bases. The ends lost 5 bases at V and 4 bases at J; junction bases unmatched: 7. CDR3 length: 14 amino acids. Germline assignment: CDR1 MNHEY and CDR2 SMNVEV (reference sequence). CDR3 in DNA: TGTGCCAGCAGTGTAACAGGGGTTGGCTATGGCTACACCTTC. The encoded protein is CASSVTGVGYGYTF.

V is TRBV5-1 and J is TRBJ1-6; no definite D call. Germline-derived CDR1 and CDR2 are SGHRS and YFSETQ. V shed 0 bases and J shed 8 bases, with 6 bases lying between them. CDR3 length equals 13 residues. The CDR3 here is CASSLESDSPLHF. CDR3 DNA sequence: TGCGCCAGCAGCTTGGAGAGCGATTCACCCCTCCACTTT.

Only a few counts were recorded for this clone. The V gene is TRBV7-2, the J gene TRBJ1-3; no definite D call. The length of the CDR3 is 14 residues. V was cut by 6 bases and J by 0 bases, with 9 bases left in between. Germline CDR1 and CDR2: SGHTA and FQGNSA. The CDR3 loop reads CASSPESSGNTIYF. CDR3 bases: TGTGCCAGCAGTCCCGAGAGCTCTGGAAACACCATATATTTT. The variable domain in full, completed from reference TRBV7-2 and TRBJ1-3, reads GAGVSQSPSNKVTEKGKDVELRCDPISGHTALYWYRQSLGQGLEFLIYFQGNSAPDKSGLPSDRFSAERTGGSVSTLTIQRTQQEDSAVYLCASSPESSGNTIYFGEGSWLTVV.

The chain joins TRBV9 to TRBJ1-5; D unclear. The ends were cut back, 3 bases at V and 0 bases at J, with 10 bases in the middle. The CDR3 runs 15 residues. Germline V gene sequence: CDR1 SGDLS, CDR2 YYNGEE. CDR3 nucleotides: TGTGCCAGCAGCGGAGGGAGTCATAGCAATCAGCCCCAGCATTTT. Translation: CASSGGSHSNQPQHF.

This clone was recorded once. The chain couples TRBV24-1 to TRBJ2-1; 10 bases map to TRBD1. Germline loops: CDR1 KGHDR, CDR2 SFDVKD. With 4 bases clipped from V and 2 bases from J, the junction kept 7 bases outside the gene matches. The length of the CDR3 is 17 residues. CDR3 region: CATSDTRTGGAYNEQFF. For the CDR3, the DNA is TGTGCCACCAGTGACACCCGGACAGGGGGGGCCTACAATGAGCAGTTCTTC.